This T cell receptor beta chain derives from a study of beta chain features in type 1 diabetes. Study-wide results and limits: It was among patients, rather than healthy donors, that naive, central memory and Treg TCRB repertoires appeared more similar.

The CDR3 sequence is 14 residues long. CDR1 is MNHNS, CDR2 SASEGT, per germline. V lost 8 bases, J lost 6 bases, and 19 bases lay in between. The study reverse transcribed the entire isolated RNA, so it sequenced expressed TCRB transcripts. The repertoire was sequenced with immunoSEQ multiplex PCR; TCRdb's copy has only in-frame clones and lacks some. The sample contains 200,000 to 300,000 clones, less than 15% of which appear only once. This clone appeared a few times. The antigen remains unidentified. The chain combines TRBV6-1 with TRBJ1-1, with unresolved D. The receptor's source is a middle-aged woman in good health. Sequenced material: naive CD4+ T cells from blood. The CDR3 DNA follows: TGTGCCAGCTTAGGACCCCTGGAGGCCCCTGAAGCTTTCTTT. This encodes CASLGPLEAPEAFF.